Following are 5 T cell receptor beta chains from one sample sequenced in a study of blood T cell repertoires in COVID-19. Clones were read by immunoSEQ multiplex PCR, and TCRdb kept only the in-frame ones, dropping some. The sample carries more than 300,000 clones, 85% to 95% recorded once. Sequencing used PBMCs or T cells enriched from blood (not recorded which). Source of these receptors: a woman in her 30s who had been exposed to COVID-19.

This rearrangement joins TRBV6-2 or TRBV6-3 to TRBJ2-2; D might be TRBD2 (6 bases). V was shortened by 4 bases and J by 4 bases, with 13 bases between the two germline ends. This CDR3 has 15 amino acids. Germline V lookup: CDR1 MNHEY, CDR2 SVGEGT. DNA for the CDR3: TGTGCCAGCAGTTGGCCGGGACTGGTCACCGGGGAGCTGTTTTTT. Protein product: CASSWPGLVTGELFF.

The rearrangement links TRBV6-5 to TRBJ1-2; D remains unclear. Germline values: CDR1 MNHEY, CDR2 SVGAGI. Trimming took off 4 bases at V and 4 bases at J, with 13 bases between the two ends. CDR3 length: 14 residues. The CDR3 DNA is TGTGCCAGCAGTTCCAACGGGAGGCTCTATGGCTACACCTTC. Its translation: CASSSNGRLYGYTF.

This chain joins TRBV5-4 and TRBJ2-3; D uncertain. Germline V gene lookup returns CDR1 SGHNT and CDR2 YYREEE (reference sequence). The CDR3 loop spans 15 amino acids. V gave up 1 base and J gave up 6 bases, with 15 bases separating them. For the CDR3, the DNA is TGTGCCAGCAGCTTGAAAGCAAACCTGAGGGATACGCAGTATTTT. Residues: CASSLKANLRDTQYF.

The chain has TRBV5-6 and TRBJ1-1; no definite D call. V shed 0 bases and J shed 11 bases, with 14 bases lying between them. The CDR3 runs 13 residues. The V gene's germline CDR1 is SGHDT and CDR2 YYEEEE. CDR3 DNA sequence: TGTGCCAGCAGCTTGGTCCGCGGGGAAGGGGCTTTCTTT. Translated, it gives CASSLVRGEGAFF.

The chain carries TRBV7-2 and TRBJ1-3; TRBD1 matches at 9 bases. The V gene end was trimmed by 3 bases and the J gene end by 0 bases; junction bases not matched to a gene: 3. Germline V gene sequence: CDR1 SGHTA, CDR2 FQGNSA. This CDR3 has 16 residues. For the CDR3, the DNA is TGTGCCAGCAGCTTCACAGGGGGCGACTCTGGAAACACCATATATTTT. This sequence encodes CASSFTGGDSGNTIYF.